This T cell receptor beta chain comes out of a study of breast tumors, draining lymph nodes, adjacent tissues (dated by TCRdb to 2016 to 2017). For the study in its entirety: The study compared TCR beta repertoires across tumor, adjacent nontumor tissue and axillary lymph nodes from breast cancer patients. In human breast cancer, the study set out to assess how tumor, surrounding tissue and draining lymph node repertoires relate to one another and whether T cells might be exchanged between them. Summary of the overall study and its limitations: Tumor T-cell repertoires showed less diversity than lymph node repertoires and more diversity than nontumor tissue repertoires, and tumor T-cell repertoires showed preferential V and J gene usage. Tumor and nontumor tissue repertoires were found to be significantly more similar in luminal-like than in basal-like breast cancer. The data were judged consistent with most tumor T cells deriving from the lymph node and then expanding within tumor tissue. The conclusion that tumor T cells originate in lymph nodes was framed as consistent with a hypothesis rather than directly demonstrated.

The axillary draining lymph nodes of breast cancer patients were the source of the lymph node samples. Its CDR3 holds 13 amino acids, cysteine through phenylalanine. Only the CDR3 part of the read is kept: 39 bases, read in frame from the first base. Relative to germline, V is 7 bases shorter and J is 4 bases shorter, with 14 bases between their ends. Via the germline V gene (reference sequence), CDR1 is GTSNPN and CDR2 SVGIG. Data came from an Illumina HiSeq 2000. Multiplex PCR amplification was used to generate the TCR beta chain libraries. High-throughput sequencing was used to analyze the amplified TCR beta chain products. TCRdb handled the public reads itself, with Q25 trimming in fastp and clone calling in MiXCR, and kept productive beta chains. CDR3 protein sequences are deduplicated, and each keeps its most common genes and DNA. This sample comprises about 200,000 distinct CDR3 sequences, approximately 33% of them detected only once. The ten largest clonotypes hold approximately 4.5% of the sample.

There are many counts of this clonotype. Its antigen remains undetermined. Qualities for individual bases were not recorded, and no much larger clone is one base off. The receptor chain draws on TRBV30 and TRBJ2-1; the D gene cannot be resolved reliably. The source is a female donor with breast cancer. Some clones in this sample may be carry-over from other donors' samples. Sample: axillary lymph node tissue. The CDR3 reads CALTRTTYNEQFF. The nucleotide sequence reads as follows: TGTGCCTTAACTCGGACCACTTACAATGAGCAGTTCTTC.